A single sample gave rise to the 6 T cell receptor beta chains below, sequenced in a study of cytomegalovirus exposure and HLA in healthy donors. PCR employed 60 Vbeta and 13 Jbeta primers. Sequencing was performed with immunoSEQ multiplex PCR; in TCRdb, only in-frame clones are kept and a portion is missing. The table includes about 180,000 clones, about 79% detected once. The source material was PBMCs. The receptors shown here come from a girl between 2 and 10 years old in good health and CMV-seropositive.

The chain links TRBV27 to TRBJ2-7; tentatively, D is TRBD1 (5 bases). Germline loops: CDR1 MNHEY, CDR2 SMNVEV (reference sequence). The ends were cut back, 2 bases at V and 5 bases at J, with 10 bases in the middle. The CDR3 spans 13 residues. CDR3 sequence: CASSLNRLDEQYF. The DNA for the CDR3 is TGTGCCAGCAGTTTAAACAGGTTGGACGAGCAGTACTTC.

This clone appeared a few times. The chain employs TRBV30 and TRBJ2-7; 14 positions agree with TRBD2. Germline V gives CDR1 GTSNPN, CDR2 SVGIG (reference sequence). After removal of 3 bases from V and 1 base from J, the junction contained 2 bases not matched to a gene. The CDR3 contains 15 residues. This CDR3 is CAWRTSGRGSYEQYF. The CDR3 region has the DNA TGTGCCTGGAGGACTAGCGGGAGGGGATCCTACGAGCAGTACTTC.

In this sample, this clone turned up a few times. This rearrangement joins TRBV5-1 to TRBJ1-1; maybe TRBD1 (6 bases). V gave up 2 bases and J gave up 0 bases, with 11 bases separating them. The CDR3 is 15 amino acids. CDR1 and CDR2 (germline): SGHRS, YFSETQ. The CDR3 sequence: CASSLTGNLNTEAFF. CDR3 nucleotide sequence: TGCGCCAGCAGCTTAACAGGGAATTTGAACACTGAAGCTTTCTTT.

The rearrangement links TRBV21-1 to TRBJ2-7; the DNA was not compared with TRBD1, the D call given in the table. TRBV21-1 is termed a pseudogene. This CDR3 is built from 17 residues. This CDR3 is CASSKAGSGTLKGEQYF. The CDR3 DNA reads as TGTGCCAGCAGCAAAGCGGGGTCCGGGACACTCAAGGGCGAGCAGTACTTC.

Only a few counts were recorded for this clone. This sequence joins TRBV6-1 and TRBJ1-1; no reliable D call. The germline gives CDR1 MNHNS, CDR2 SASEGT. The CDR3 is 14 amino acids. The V and J ends lost 1 base and 3 bases respectively, with 9 bases between them. CDR3 region: CASSEGTGYTEAFF. Here the CDR3 DNA reads TGTGCCAGCAGTGAAGGGACGGGATACACTGAAGCTTTCTTT.

This clone was observed a few times. This chain joins TRBV19 and TRBJ1-4; D gene unclear. CDR1 is LNHDA and CDR2 is SQIVND in the germline V gene (reference sequence). Trimming pared 5 bases from V and 4 bases from J, leaving 14 bases between. This CDR3 is 15 amino acids long. The CDR3 nucleotides are TGTGCCAGTAGTGGCGGACGGACTCGTAATGAAAAACTGTTTTTT. Residues: CASSGGRTRNEKLFF.